This TCR beta chain was observed in a study of identical twins. Germline CDR1 MGHDK, CDR2 SYGVNS. Trimming removed 2 bases from V and 1 base from J; junction bases left unmatched: 3. This CDR3 contains 15 residues. TCRdb re-called the 5' RACE reads through MiXCR, storing one row per CDR3 protein. The sample yields about 790,000 distinct CDR3 sequences, approximately 18% seen once. Each donor (without exception) was a healthy Caucasian. To note about this clonotype: Its target is not known.

Study-wide findings and caveats: The study drew conclusions from cross-sectional statistical analysis, not from following the same donors.

This same sample was also taken into another study, of T cells expressing NK-cell markers. That work states: Sorted T-cell subsets CD3+CD56+NKG2C+, CD3+CD56+NKG2C- and CD3+CD56-NKG2C+ were TCR beta-sequenced. Eight donors were sequenced, seven testing HCMV-seropositive and one testing seronegative.

The chain is built from TRBV25-1 and TRBJ2-3, with 7 bases identical to TRBD2. Sample: PBMCs. The sequence derives from a woman aged 18-29 years in good health. CDR3 sequence (DNA): TGTGCCAGCAGTGAACAGCTAGCGGGCACAGATACGCAGTATTTT. This sequence encodes CASSEQLAGTDTQYF. The full variable domain, its missing parts supplied by reference TRBV25-1 and TRBJ2-3, is EADIYQTPRYLVIGTGKKITLECSQTMGHDKMYWYQQDPGMELHLIHYSYGVNSTEKGDLSSESTVSRIRTEHFPLTLESARPSHTSQYLCASSEQLAGTDTQYFGPGTRLTVL.